The 24 T cell receptor beta chains given below trace back to one sample, sequenced in a study of shared T cell receptors in the human thymus. Only in-frame clones appear in the TCRdb table, and some are missing; sequencing was by immunoSEQ multiplex PCR. This table holds 540,000 or so clones, approximately 78% found once. These data were also filed under a second study, of human thymus T cells.

Sequencing was carried out using thymocytes. Every receptor here comes from a boy younger than two with a congenital heart defect.

The chain is built from TRBV28 and TRBJ1-1; D not certain. Germline lookup yields CDR1 MDHEN and CDR2 SYDVKM. Trimming left V 1 base short and J 2 bases short, with 8 bases between. This CDR3 contains 14 residues. The CDR3 reads CASSLSGPNTEAFF. The CDR3 region has the DNA TGTGCCAGCAGTTTATCAGGCCCAAACACTGAAGCTTTCTTT.

This rearrangement joins TRBV11-2 to TRBJ2-2; D not certain. Germline values: CDR1 SGHAT, CDR2 FQNNGV. V lost 2 bases and J lost 5, with 9 bases in between. The CDR3 covers 14 residues. CDR3 region: CASSLPARTGELFF. CDR3 DNA: TGTGCCAGCAGCTTACCTGCGAGGACCGGGGAGCTGTTTTTT.

The rearrangement uses TRBV25-1 and TRBJ1-4; 7 nucleotides agree with TRBD1. Trimming cost V 1 base and J 4 bases; bases outside gene matches: 6. The CDR3 spans 16 residues. Germline V gene data show CDR1 as MGHDK and CDR2 as SYGVNS. The CDR3 region has the DNA TGTGCCAGCAGTGAATTCAGGGCAGGGGGTAATGAAAAACTGTTTTTT. As protein: CASSEFRAGGNEKLFF.

This clone was detected only a few times. The chain recombines TRBV6-4 with TRBJ2-2, with D tentatively TRBD1 (5 bases). The V end was cut by 1 base, the J end by 4 bases, with 13 bases between. Germline CDR1 is MRHNA and CDR2 is SNTAGT. The CDR3 is 16 amino acids. CDR3 in amino acids: CASSDLAGSGTGELFF. In DNA, the CDR3 is TGTGCCAGCAGTGACTTAGCAGGGTCGGGCACCGGGGAGCTGTTTTTT.

The genes are TRBV27 and TRBJ2-7; 9 bases are a match to TRBD1. CDR1 is MNHEY, CDR2 SMNVEV, per germline (reference sequence). The CDR3 length is 16 residues. Trimming took 3 bases from V and 2 from J; bases not matched to a gene: 8. The CDR3 reads CASSFSFGTGPYEQYF. The CDR3 coding sequence is TGTGCCAGCAGTTTCTCTTTTGGGACAGGGCCCTACGAGCAGTACTTC.

This chain joins TRBV6-5 and TRBJ1-5; no clear D. Germline V gene lookup returns CDR1 MNHEY and CDR2 SVGAGI. This CDR3 region has 15 residues. V was pared by 6 bases and J by 0 bases, with 12 bases between. Here the CDR3 DNA reads TGTGCCAGCAGATCCTCGGTGGTTAGCAATCAGCCCCAGCATTTT. It specifies CASRSSVVSNQPQHF.

This clone has just one count. The chain is built from TRBV7-2 and TRBJ2-7, with 8 nucleotides matching TRBD1. The CDR3 is 15 amino acids. The V gene end was trimmed by 5 bases and the J gene end by 3 bases; junction bases not matched to a gene: 9. Germline assignment: CDR1 SGHTA and CDR2 FQGNSA. The CDR3 DNA sequence: TGTGCCAGCAGCCGCCCTCGGGACAGGAACTACGAGCAGTACTTC. It translates to CASSRPRDRNYEQYF.

The chain couples TRBV7-9 to TRBJ2-1; TRBD2 aligns across 13 bases. CDR1 SEHNR and CDR2 FQNEAQ come from the germline V gene (reference sequence). CDR3 length equals 16 residues. The V segment lost 6 bases and the J segment 7 bases; nucleotides outside the gene matches: 9. CDR3 nucleotide sequence: TGTGCCAGCAGACAAAGGACTAGCGGGAGAGGAAATGAGCAGTTCTTC. This encodes CASRQRTSGRGNEQFF.

The gene calls are TRBV28 and TRBJ2-1; 8 bases map to TRBD2. The V and J ends lost 2 bases and 2 bases, in that order; junction bases with no gene match: 5. The length of the CDR3 is 16 residues. CDR1 and CDR2 (germline): MDHEN, SYDVKM. CDR3 in DNA: TGTGCCAGCAGTTTACCCCGAGCGGGAGCCTACAATGAGCAGTTCTTC. Translated, it gives CASSLPRAGAYNEQFF.

The chain recombines TRBV30 with TRBJ1-5; D gene ambiguous. The V and J ends lost 0 bases and 3 bases respectively, with 9 bases between them. This CDR3 has 14 residues. Per the germline V gene, CDR1 is GTSNPN and CDR2 is SVGIG (reference sequence). The CDR3 region is CAWSVGEPNQPQHF. The CDR3 DNA is TGTGCCTGGAGTGTCGGGGAGCCCAATCAGCCCCAGCATTTT.

The J gene is TRBJ2-7, the V gene TRBV19; 10 positions agree with TRBD2. CDR3 length: 14 residues. CDR1 is LNHDA, CDR2 SQIVND, per germline (reference sequence). V dropped 6 bases and J dropped 0; count of bases not matched to a gene: 2. CDR3 DNA: TGTGCCAGTAGCTCTAGCGGGAGCTCCTACGAGCAGTACTTC. Translated: CASSSSGSSYEQYF. The full variable domain, its missing parts supplied by reference TRBV19 and TRBJ2-7, is DGGITQSPKYLFRKEGQNVTLSCEQNLNHDAMYWYRQDPGQGLRLIYYSQIVNDFQKGDIAEGYSVSREKKESFPLTVTSAQKNPTAFYLCASSSSGSSYEQYFGPGTRLTVT.

The rearrangement joins TRBV2 to TRBJ2-7; 11 bases agree with TRBD2. Germline V gives CDR1 SNHLY, CDR2 FYNNEI. The J segment lost 3 bases and the V segment lost 6 bases, leaving 7 bases of the junction unmatched. The CDR3 is 15 residues long. CDR3 in amino acids: CASRAPGLAVYEQYF. Here the CDR3 DNA reads TGTGCCAGCAGGGCCCCGGGACTAGCGGTCTACGAGCAGTACTTC.

The V and J genes are TRBV6-5 and TRBJ2-3; a possible D gene is TRBD2 (5 bases). Trimming pared 2 bases from V and 5 bases from J, leaving 17 bases between. CDR3 length: 16 residues. Per the germline V gene, CDR1 is MNHEY and CDR2 is SVGAGI. CDR3 sequence: CASSYRLGGWVDTQYF. The CDR3 DNA reads TGTGCCAGCAGTTACCGCCTGGGCGGGTGGGTAGATACGCAGTATTTT.

The V call is TRBV6-1, the J call TRBJ2-7; no definite D call. CDR3 length: 11 residues. V lost 3 bases, J lost 4 bases, and 4 bases lay in between. Germline CDR1 reads MNHNS; CDR2 reads SASEGT. The CDR3 here is CASSDSYEQYF. The CDR3 region has the DNA TGTGCCAGCAGTGACAGTTACGAGCAGTACTTC.

The chain recombines TRBV27 with TRBJ1-1; 7 positions agree with TRBD1. CDR3 length: 18 amino acids. V gave up 0 bases and J gave up 0 bases; unmatched junction bases: 10. Looked up from germline, CDR1 is MNHEY and CDR2 is SMNVEV (reference sequence). DNA of the CDR3: TGTGCCAGCAGTTTATCCAGGGACAGCCCTATCATGAACACTGAAGCTTTCTTT. Residues: CASSLSRDSPIMNTEAFF.

The gene calls are TRBV6-5 and TRBJ2-7; 8 positions agree with TRBD2. This CDR3 is built from 13 residues. J lost 7 bases, V lost 5 bases, and 7 bases had no gene match. Germline CDR1 and CDR2: MNHEY and SVGAGI. The CDR3 here is CASSPGGGREQYF. CDR3 bases: TGTGCCAGCAGTCCCGGGGGGGGGCGGGAGCAGTACTTC.

The count of this clone is one. The V call is TRBV10-2, the J call TRBJ1-2; tentatively, D is TRBD1 (6 bases). In germline, CDR1 is WSHSY, CDR2 SAAADI. Trimming removed 3 bases at V and 4 bases at J, with 15 bases between. The CDR3 has 15 amino acids. CDR3 in DNA: TGCGCCAGCAGTGATATCGGGGGGCGTAGCTATGGCTACACCTTC. Its protein product is CASSDIGGRSYGYTF.

The chain has TRBV28 and TRBJ2-1, with a possible D match to TRBD1 (6 bases). Trimming pared 6 bases from V and 9 bases from J, leaving 18 bases between. Germline lookup yields CDR1 MDHEN and CDR2 SYDVKM. The CDR3 runs 14 residues. CDR3 in amino acids: CASSPNRVRGEQFF. For the CDR3, the DNA is TGTGCCAGCAGCCCGAACAGGGTACGCGGTGAGCAGTTCTTC.

The chain recombines TRBV6-5 with TRBJ2-7; D is uncertain. Per the germline V gene, CDR1 is MNHEY and CDR2 is SVGAGI. The V gene lost 0 bases and the J gene lost 0 bases, with 6 bases spanning the gap. The CDR3 extends over 14 amino acids. The CDR3 DNA is TGTGCCAGCAGTTACTCGCTGAGCTCCTACGAGCAGTACTTC. Residues: CASSYSLSSYEQYF.

This clone was recorded a few times. The CDR3 bases are TGTGCCAGCAGCTTCGGGAGGCCCTACAATGAGCAGTTCTTC. Translated, it gives CASSFGRPYNEQFF. The rearrangement links TRBV5-5 to TRBJ2-1; 7 bases line up with TRBD2. Trimming removed 2 bases from V and 2 bases from J; junction bases left unmatched: 1. Germline V lookup: CDR1 SGHKS, CDR2 YYEKEE (reference sequence). This CDR3 comprises 14 residues. The full variable domain, with the rest looked up from reference TRBV5-5 and TRBJ2-1, is DAGVTQSPTHLIKTRGQQVTLRCSPISGHKSVSWYQQVLGQGPQFIFQYYEKEERGRGNFPDRFSARQFPNYSSELNVNALLLGDSALYLCASSFGRPYNEQFFGPGTRLTVL.

This chain joins TRBV6-5 and TRBJ1-5, with TRBD1 as a possible D gene (6 bases). The CDR3 sequence is 14 residues long. V lost 5 bases and J 4 bases, leaving 12 bases between the germline ends. Germline V gene data show CDR1 as MNHEY and CDR2 as SVGAGI. The CDR3 here is CASSNRESNQPQHF. DNA for the CDR3: TGTGCCAGCAGTAACAGGGAGTCAAATCAGCCCCAGCATTTT.

This clone was recorded once. This chain uses TRBV10-3 with TRBJ2-3; D is possibly TRBD2 (6 bases). The CDR3 is made up of 14 amino acids. CDR1 is ENHRY and CDR2 is SYGVKD in the germline V gene. V lost 4 bases and J 2 bases, leaving 10 bases between the germline ends. The CDR3 reads CAISVGRDTDTQYF. CDR3 in DNA: TGTGCCATCAGTGTGGGGCGGGACACAGATACGCAGTATTTT.

V gene TRBV15 combines with J gene TRBJ2-3; D gene uncertain. Germline lookup yields CDR1 LNHNV and CDR2 YYDKDF (reference sequence). The V and J ends lost 8 bases and 6 bases respectively, with 12 bases between them. This CDR3 comprises 12 residues. The CDR3 spells CATVLCRDTQYF. DNA of the CDR3: TGTGCCACCGTACTATGTCGGGATACGCAGTATTTT.

The rearrangement uses TRBV18 and TRBJ2-5; 13 nucleotides agree with TRBD2. The CDR3 has 16 residues. The V segment lost 0 bases and the J segment 5 bases; nucleotides outside the gene matches: 3. From germline, CDR1 is KGHSH and CDR2 LQKENI. CDR3 DNA: TGTGCCAGCTCACCACCACAGGGACTAGCGGGGGAGACCCAGTACTTC. Translation: CASSPPQGLAGETQYF.